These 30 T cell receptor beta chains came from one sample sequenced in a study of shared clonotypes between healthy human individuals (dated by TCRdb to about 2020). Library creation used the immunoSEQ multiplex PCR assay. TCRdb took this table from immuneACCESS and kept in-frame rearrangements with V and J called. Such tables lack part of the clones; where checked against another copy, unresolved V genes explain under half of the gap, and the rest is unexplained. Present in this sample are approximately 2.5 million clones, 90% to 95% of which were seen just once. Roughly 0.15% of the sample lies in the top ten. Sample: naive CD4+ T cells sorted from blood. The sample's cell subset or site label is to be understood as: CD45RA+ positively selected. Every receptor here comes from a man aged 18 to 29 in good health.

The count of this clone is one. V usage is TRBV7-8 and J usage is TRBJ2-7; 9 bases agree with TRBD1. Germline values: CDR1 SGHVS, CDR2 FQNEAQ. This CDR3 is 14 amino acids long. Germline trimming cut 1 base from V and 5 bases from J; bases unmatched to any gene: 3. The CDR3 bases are TGTGCCAGCAGCTTAGACAGGGGGCTGGACGAGCAGTACTTC. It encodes CASSLDRGLDEQYF.

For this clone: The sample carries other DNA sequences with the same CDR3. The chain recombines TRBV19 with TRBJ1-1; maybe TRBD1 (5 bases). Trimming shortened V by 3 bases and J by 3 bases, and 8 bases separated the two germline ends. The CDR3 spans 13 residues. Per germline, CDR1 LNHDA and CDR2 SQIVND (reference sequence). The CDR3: CASSIRGDTEAFF. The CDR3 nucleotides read TGTGCCAGTAGTATTCGGGGGGACACTGAAGCTTTCTTT.

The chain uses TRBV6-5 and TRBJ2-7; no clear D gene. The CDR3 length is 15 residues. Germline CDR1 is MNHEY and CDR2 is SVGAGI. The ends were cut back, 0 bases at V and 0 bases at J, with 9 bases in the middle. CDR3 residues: CASSYSPTSSYEQYF. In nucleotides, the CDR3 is TGTGCCAGCAGTTACTCTCCGACATCCTCCTACGAGCAGTACTTC.

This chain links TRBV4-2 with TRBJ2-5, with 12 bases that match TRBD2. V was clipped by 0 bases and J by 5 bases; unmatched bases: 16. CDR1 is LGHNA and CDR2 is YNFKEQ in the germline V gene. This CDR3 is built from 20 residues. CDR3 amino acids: CASSQDRRSSGGAGMETQYF. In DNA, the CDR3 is TGTGCCAGCAGCCAAGATCGGAGGTCTAGCGGGGGGGCCGGTATGGAGACCCAGTACTTC.

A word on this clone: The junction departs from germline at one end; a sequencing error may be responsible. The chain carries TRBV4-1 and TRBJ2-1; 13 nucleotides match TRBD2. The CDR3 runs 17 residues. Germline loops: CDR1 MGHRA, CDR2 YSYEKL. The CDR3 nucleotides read TGCGCCAGCAGGCAAGATGAGGGACTAGCGGGGACCAATGAGCAGTTCTTC. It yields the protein CASRQDEGLAGTNEQFF.

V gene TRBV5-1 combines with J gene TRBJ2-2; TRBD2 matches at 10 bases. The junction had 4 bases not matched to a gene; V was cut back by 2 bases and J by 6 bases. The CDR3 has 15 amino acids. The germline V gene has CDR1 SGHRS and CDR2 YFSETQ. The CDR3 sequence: CASSLIAGGAGELFF. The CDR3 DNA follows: TGCGCCAGCAGCTTAATAGCGGGAGGCGCCGGGGAGCTGTTTTTT.

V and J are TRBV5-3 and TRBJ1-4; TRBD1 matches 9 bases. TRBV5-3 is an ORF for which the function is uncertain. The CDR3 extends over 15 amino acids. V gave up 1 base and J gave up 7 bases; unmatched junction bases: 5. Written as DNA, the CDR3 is TGTGCCAGAAGCTTGCCGGGACAGGGTGGTGAAAAACTGTTTTTT. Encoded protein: CARSLPGQGGEKLFF.

CDR3 sequence (DNA): TGCTCAGGAGCTAGCACAGATACGCAGTATTTT. It is translated as CSGASTDTQYF. This sequence joins TRBV20-1 and TRBJ2-3; D call uncertain. From germline, CDR1 is DFQATT and CDR2 SNEGSKA (reference sequence). The CDR3 is 11 amino acids.

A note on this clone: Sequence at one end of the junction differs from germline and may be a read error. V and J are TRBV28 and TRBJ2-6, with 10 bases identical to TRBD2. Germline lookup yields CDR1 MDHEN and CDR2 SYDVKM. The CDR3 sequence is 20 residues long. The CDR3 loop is CASRLSVLAGRYSGANVLTF. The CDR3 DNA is TGTGCCAGCAGGTTATCCGTACTAGCGGGGAGATACTCTGGGGCCAACGTCCTGACTTTC.

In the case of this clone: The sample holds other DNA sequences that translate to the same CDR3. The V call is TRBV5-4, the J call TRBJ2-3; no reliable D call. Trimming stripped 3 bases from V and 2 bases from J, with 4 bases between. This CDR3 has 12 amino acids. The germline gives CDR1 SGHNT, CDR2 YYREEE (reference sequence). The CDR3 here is CASSSLTDTQYF. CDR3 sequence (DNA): TGTGCCAGCAGCTCTCTCACAGATACGCAGTATTTT.

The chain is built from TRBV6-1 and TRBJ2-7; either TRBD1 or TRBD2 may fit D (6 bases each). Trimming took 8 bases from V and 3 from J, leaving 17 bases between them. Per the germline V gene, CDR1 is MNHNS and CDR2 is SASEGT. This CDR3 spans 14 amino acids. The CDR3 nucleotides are TGTGCCAGCCGTACCGGGGGCAAAAACTACGAGCAGTACTTC. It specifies CASRTGGKNYEQYF.

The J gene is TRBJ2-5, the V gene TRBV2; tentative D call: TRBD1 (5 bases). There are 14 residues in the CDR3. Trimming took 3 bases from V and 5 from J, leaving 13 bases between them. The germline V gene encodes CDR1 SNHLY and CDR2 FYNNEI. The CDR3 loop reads CASSDSGPGETQYF. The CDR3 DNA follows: TGTGCCAGCAGTGATTCAGGGCCCGGGGAGACCCAGTACTTC. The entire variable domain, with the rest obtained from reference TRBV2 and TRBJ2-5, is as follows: EPEVTQTPSHQVTQMGQEVILRCVPISNHLYFYWYRQILGQKVEFLVSFYNNEISEKSEIFDDQFSVERPDGSNFTLKIRSTKLEDSAMYFCASSDSGPGETQYFGPGTRLLVL.

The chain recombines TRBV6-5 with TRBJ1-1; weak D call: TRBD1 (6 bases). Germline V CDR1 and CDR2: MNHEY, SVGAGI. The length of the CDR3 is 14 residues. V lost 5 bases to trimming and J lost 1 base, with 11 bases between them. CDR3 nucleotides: TGTGCCAGCAGTACGTTACAGGGGAACACTGAAGCTTTCTTT. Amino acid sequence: CASSTLQGNTEAFF.

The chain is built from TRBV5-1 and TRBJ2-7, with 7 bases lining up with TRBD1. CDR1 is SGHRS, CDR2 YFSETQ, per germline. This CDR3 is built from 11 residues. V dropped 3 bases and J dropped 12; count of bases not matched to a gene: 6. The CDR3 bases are TGCGCCAGCAGCTCCACAGGGGTCATGTACTTC. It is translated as CASSSTGVMYF.

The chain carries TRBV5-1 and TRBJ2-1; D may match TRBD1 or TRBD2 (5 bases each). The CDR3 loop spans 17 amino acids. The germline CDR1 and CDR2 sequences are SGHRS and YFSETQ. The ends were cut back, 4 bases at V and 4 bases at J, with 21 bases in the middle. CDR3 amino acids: CASSPGTDSWGYNEQFF. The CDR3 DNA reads TGCGCCAGCAGCCCGGGGACGGATTCGTGGGGGTACAATGAGCAGTTCTTC.

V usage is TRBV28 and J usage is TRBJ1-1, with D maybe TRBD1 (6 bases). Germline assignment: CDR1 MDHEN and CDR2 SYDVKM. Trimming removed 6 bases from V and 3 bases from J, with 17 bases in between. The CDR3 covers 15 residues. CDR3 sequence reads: CASSTPPGEDTEAFF. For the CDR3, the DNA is TGTGCCAGCAGCACGCCCCCAGGGGAGGACACTGAAGCTTTCTTT.

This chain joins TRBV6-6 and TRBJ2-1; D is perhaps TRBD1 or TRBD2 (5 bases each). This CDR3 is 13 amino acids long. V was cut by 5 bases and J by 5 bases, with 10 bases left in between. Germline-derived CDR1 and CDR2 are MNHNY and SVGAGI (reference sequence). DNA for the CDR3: TGTGCCAGCAGTCTACTGGGGGACAATGAGCAGTTCTTC. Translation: CASSLLGDNEQFF.

For the CDR3, the DNA is TGTGCCAGCAGCTTAGCTAGCGGGAGCTCGGTTGAGCAGTTCTTC. Its protein product is CASSLASGSSVEQFF. The chain uses TRBV7-2 and TRBJ2-1; 9 bases are a match to TRBD2. The CDR3 consists of 15 residues. The germline gives CDR1 SGHTA, CDR2 FQGNSA. Germline trimming cut 0 bases from V and 9 bases from J; bases unmatched to any gene: 6.

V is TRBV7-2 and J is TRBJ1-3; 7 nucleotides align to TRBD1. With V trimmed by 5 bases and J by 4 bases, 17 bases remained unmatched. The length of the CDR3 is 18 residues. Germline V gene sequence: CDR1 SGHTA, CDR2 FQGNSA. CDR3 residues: CASSLQVVEGARGNTIYF. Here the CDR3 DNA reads TGTGCCAGCAGCCTCCAGGTCGTGGAGGGGGCAAGGGGAAACACCATATATTTT.

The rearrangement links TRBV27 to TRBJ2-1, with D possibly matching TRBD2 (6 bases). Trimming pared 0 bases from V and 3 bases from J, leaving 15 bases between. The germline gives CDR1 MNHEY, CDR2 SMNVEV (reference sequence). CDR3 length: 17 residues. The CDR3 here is CASSLSIKGTFYNEQFF. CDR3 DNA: TGTGCCAGCAGTTTATCGATAAAAGGGACTTTCTACAATGAGCAGTTCTTC.

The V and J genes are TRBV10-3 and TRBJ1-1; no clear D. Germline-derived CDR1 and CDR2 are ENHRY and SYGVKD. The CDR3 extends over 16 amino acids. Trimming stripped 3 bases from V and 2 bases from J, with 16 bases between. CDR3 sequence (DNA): TGTGCCATCAGTGATGGACCTACATGGGAAAACACTGAAGCTTTCTTT. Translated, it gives CAISDGPTWENTEAFF.

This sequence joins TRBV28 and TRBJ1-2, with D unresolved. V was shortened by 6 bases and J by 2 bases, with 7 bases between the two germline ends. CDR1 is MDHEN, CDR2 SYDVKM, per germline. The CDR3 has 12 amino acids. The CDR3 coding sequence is TGTGCCAGCAGCTGGAGAAACTATGGCTACACCTTC. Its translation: CASSWRNYGYTF.

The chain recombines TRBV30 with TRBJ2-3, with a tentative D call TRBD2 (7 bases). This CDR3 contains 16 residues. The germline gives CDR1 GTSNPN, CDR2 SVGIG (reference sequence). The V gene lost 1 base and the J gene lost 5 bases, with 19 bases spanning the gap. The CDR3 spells CAWSAGGLRSQDTQYF. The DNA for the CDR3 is TGTGCCTGGAGTGCGGGGGGCCTGCGGTCCCAAGATACGCAGTATTTT.

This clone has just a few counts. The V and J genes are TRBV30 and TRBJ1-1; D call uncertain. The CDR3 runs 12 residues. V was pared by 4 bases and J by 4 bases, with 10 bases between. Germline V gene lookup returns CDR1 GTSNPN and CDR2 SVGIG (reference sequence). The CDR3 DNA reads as TGTGCCTGGACTAGAGGGATCACTGAAGCTTTCTTT. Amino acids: CAWTRGITEAFF.

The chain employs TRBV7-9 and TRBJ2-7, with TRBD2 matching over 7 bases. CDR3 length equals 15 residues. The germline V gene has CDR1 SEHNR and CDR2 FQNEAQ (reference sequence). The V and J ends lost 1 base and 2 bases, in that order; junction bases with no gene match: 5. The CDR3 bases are TGTGCCAGCAGCTTAGGGCTAGCGGAAGCCTACGAGCAGTACTTC. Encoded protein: CASSLGLAEAYEQYF.

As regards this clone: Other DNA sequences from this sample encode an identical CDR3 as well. CDR3 region: CASSQTTGPYEQYF. The CDR3 region has the DNA TGCGCCAGCAGCCAAACAACAGGCCCCTACGAGCAGTACTTC. V usage is TRBV5-1 and J usage is TRBJ2-7; maybe TRBD1 (5 bases). Trimming took 4 bases from V and 2 from J, leaving 13 bases between them. Germline assignment: CDR1 SGHRS and CDR2 YFSETQ. This CDR3 is built from 14 residues.

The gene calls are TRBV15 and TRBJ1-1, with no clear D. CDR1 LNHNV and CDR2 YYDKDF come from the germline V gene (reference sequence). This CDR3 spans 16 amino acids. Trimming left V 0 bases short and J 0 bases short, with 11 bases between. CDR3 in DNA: TGTGCCACCAGCAGAGATCGGTACAGAATGAACACTGAAGCTTTCTTT. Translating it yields CATSRDRYRMNTEAFF.

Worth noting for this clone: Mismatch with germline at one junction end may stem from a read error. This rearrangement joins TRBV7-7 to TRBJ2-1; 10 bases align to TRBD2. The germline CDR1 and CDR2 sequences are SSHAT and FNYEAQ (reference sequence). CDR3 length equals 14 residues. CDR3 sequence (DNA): TGTGCTAGCAGCTCCGGACTAGCGGCGAATGAGCAGTTCTTC. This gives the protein CASSSGLAANEQFF.

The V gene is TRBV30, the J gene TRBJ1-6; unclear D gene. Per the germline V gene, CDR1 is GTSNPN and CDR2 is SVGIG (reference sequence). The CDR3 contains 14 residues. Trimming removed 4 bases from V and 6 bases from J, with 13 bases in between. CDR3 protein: CAWTSWGVNSPLHF. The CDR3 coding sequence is TGTGCCTGGACCTCTTGGGGTGTTAATTCACCCCTCCACTTT.

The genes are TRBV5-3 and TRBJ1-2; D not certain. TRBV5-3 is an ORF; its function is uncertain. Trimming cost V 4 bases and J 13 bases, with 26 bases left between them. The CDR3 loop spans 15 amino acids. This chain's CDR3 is CARSASYPSGMASTF. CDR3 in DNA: TGTGCCAGAAGCGCTTCCTACCCCTCCGGGATGGCGAGCACCTTC.